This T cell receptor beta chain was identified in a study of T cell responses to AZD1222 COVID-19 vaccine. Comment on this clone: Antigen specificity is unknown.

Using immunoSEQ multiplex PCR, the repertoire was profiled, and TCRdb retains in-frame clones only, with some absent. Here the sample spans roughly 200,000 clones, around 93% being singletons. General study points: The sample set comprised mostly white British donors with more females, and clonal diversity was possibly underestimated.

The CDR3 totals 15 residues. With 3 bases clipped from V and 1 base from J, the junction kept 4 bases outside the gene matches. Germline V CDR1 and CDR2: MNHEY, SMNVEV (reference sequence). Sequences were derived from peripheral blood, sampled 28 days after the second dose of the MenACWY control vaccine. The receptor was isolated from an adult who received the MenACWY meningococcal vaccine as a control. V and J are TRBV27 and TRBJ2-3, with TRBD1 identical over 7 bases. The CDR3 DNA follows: TGTGCCAGCAGTTTCAAGGGGGCTCGCACAGATACGCAGTATTTT. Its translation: CASSFKGARTDTQYF.